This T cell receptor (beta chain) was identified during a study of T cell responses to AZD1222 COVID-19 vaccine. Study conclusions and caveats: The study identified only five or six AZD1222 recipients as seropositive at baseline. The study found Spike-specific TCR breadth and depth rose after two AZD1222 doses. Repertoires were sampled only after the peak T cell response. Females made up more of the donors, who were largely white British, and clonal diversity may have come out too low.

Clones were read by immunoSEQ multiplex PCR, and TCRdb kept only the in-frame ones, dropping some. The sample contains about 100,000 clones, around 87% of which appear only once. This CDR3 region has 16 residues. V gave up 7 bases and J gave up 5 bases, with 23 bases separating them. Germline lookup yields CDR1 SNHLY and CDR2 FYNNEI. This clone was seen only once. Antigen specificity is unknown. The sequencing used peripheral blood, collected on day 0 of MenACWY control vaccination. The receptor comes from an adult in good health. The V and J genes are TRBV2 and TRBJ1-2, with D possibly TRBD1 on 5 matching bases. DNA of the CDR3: TGTGCCAGCATCCCGGCGGTGGGACGCCGGGGGTATGGCTACACCTTC. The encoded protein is CASIPAVGRRGYGYTF.